This TCR beta chain emerged from a study of blood T cells in healthy people across ages. Overall study: With template switching, about one barcoded beta molecule was captured per two T cells. Whole-study findings and limits: Possibly confounding the expanded clonotype changes was the fact that donor CMV status was unknown.

V shed 6 bases and J 1 base; nucleotides not matched to a gene: 14. The CDR3 has 16 residues. Germline-derived CDR1 and CDR2 are SQVTM and ANQGSEA. PCR was performed a second time for about 7 to 12 cycles using a sample-barcoded 5' primer and a J-beta primer mix. Tags on each cDNA molecule came from a template-switch adaptor with 12 random nucleotides. In TCRdb, the 5' RACE reads were re-called with MiXCR into one record per CDR3 protein. The sample has some 670,000 distinct CDR3 sequences; 52% are singletons. Many counts were recorded for this clonotype. Its antigen is not identified. The rearrangement joins TRBV29-1 to TRBJ1-2, with 7 bases lining up with TRBD1. What was sequenced was blood. The clonotype was recovered from a woman of 80 years or more in good health. The CDR3 DNA reads TGCAGCGTGGCATTTTTGGCGACAGGGATTAACTATGGCTACACCTTC. Protein product: CSVAFLATGINYGYTF.